The 22 T cell receptor beta chains presented below share a single source sample, sequenced in a study of CD8 T cells in ankylosing spondylitis. Study findings and constraints: For ankylosing spondylitis blood, a TCR beta motif of under ten highly homologous variants appeared characteristic.

TCRdb itself ran the 5' RACE reads through MiXCR, one entry per CDR3 protein. The sample has about 500,000 distinct CDR3 sequences; roughly 5.2% are singletons. Antigen specificity for these receptors is unknown. Sequencing was done on a sample of blood, either unsorted or a sorted T cell fraction (not recorded which). The origin of the receptors is a male donor with ankylosing spondylitis.

This clonotype was detected many times. The rearrangement uses TRBV5-1 and TRBJ2-6, with 7 positions matching TRBD2. The length of the CDR3 is 15 residues. V lost 4 bases to trimming and J lost 4 bases; unmatched junction nucleotides: 5. The germline V gene has CDR1 SGHRS and CDR2 YFSETQ. DNA of the CDR3: TGCGCCAGCAGCAGCGGGGCAGGAGGGGCCAACGTCCTGACTTTC. It is translated as CASSSGAGGANVLTF. The full variable domain, rest sourced from reference TRBV5-1 and TRBJ2-6, is KAGVTQTPRYLIKTRGQQVTLSCSPISGHRSVSWYQQTPGQGLQFLFEYFSETQRNKGNFPGRFSGRQFSNSRSEMNVSTLELGDSALYLCASSSGAGGANVLTFGAGSRLTVL.

The sample holds a few counts of this clonotype. The chain is built from TRBV20-1 and TRBJ2-7; TRBD1 aligns across 8 bases. The V gene's germline CDR1 is DFQATT and CDR2 SNEGSKA (reference sequence). V shed 4 bases, J shed 3 bases, and the junction held 8 bases outside the gene matches. The CDR3 covers 14 residues. CDR3 loop: CSATRTGRDYEQYF. CDR3 bases: TGCAGTGCTACCCGGACAGGGAGAGACTACGAGCAGTACTTC.

This clonotype occurred a few times. This chain joins TRBV7-9 and TRBJ2-7; tentatively, D is TRBD2 (6 bases). Germline CDR1 and CDR2: SEHNR and FQNEAQ (reference sequence). This CDR3 spans 16 amino acids. Trimming removed 0 bases from V and 3 bases from J, with 15 bases in between. CDR3 sequence reads: CASSLASGGPGYEQYF. The CDR3 coding sequence is TGTGCCAGCAGCTTAGCTTCAGGAGGGCCGGGCTACGAGCAGTACTTC.

This clonotype was observed many times. The chain couples TRBV6-2 or TRBV6-3 to TRBJ2-3; D call uncertain. The CDR3 length is 14 residues. Germline V gene sequence: CDR1 MNHEY, CDR2 SVGEGT. The V gene lost 5 bases and the J gene lost 0 bases, with 9 bases spanning the gap. CDR3: CASSKAVSTDTQYF. DNA of the CDR3: TGTGCCAGCAGTAAGGCGGTTAGCACAGATACGCAGTATTTT.

This clonotype has more than one count but fewer than ten. The V call is TRBV27, the J call TRBJ2-2; D not resolved. Germline values: CDR1 MNHEY, CDR2 SMNVEV (reference sequence). V lost 6 bases and J 1 base, leaving 12 bases between the germline ends. This CDR3 comprises 15 residues. The CDR3 DNA sequence: TGTGCCAGCAGAACATTTGGGCGGAACACCGGGGAGCTGTTTTTT. Residues: CASRTFGRNTGELFF.

In regard to this clonotype: A read error may explain this, as a much larger clone is one base away. The chain is built from TRBV4-3 and TRBJ2-3; 10 nucleotides line up with TRBD2. In germline, CDR1 is LGHNA, CDR2 YSLEER. This CDR3 has 17 amino acids. With 2 bases clipped from V and 4 bases from J, the junction kept 9 bases outside the gene matches. Here the CDR3 DNA reads TGCGCCAGCAGCCAATATAGAGCGGGAGGGCCGGCAGATACGCAGTATTTT. Its translation is CASSQYRAGGPADTQYF.

This clonotype was seen repeatedly, ten times or more. The chain has TRBV5-1 and TRBJ2-7; the match to TRBD1 covers 11 bases. The ends lost 4 bases at V and 5 bases at J; junction bases unmatched: 5. CDR1 is SGHRS and CDR2 is YFSETQ in the germline V gene. CDR3 length equals 14 residues. The CDR3 loop is CASSPRTGGHEQYF. CDR3 in DNA: TGCGCCAGCAGCCCAAGGACAGGGGGCCACGAGCAGTACTTC.

In this sample, this clonotype turned up many times. The rearrangement joins TRBV9 to TRBJ2-3; D remains unclear. The germline CDR1 and CDR2 sequences are SGDLS and YYNGEE. The CDR3 has 16 residues. Trimming pared 4 bases from V and 2 bases from J, leaving 17 bases between. CDR3 coding DNA: TGTGCCAGCAGCCCTCGGCCGAGCATCCACACAGATACGCAGTATTTT. This gives the protein CASSPRPSIHTDTQYF.

This clonotype was recorded at least ten times. The chain couples TRBV5-1 to TRBJ1-6; D not certain. This CDR3 is built from 14 residues. Trimming took 1 base from V and 7 from J, leaving 9 bases between them. CDR1 is SGHRS, CDR2 YFSETQ, per germline. CDR3 nucleotide sequence: TGCGCCAGCAGCTTGACTGATGTCAATTCACCCCTCCACTTT. This gives the protein CASSLTDVNSPLHF. Filled out from reference TRBV5-1 and TRBJ1-6, the complete variable domain reads KAGVTQTPRYLIKTRGQQVTLSCSPISGHRSVSWYQQTPGQGLQFLFEYFSETQRNKGNFPGRFSGRQFSNSRSEMNVSTLELGDSALYLCASSLTDVNSPLHFGNGTRLTVT.

This clonotype appeared many times. The CDR3 protein is CASQLAGGYEQYF. The CDR3 DNA reads as TGCGCCAGCCAACTAGCGGGGGGTTACGAGCAGTACTTC. V is TRBV5-1 and J is TRBJ2-7; 12 bases agree with TRBD2. This CDR3 spans 13 amino acids. Germline CDR1 reads SGHRS; CDR2 reads YFSETQ. The V and J ends lost 7 bases and 4 bases, in that order; junction bases with no gene match: 3.

The chain combines TRBV20-1 with TRBJ2-7; 9 positions match TRBD1. V was clipped by 6 bases and J by 4 bases; unmatched bases: 10. The CDR3 extends over 14 amino acids. Germline assignment: CDR1 DFQATT and CDR2 SNEGSKA (reference sequence). The CDR3 loop reads CSARGTGRIYEQYF. CDR3 in DNA: TGCAGTGCCCGAGGGACAGGGAGAATTTACGAGCAGTACTTC.

Concerning this clonotype itself: This may be a read error, as it is one base from a much larger clone. This CDR3 is missing its conserved last phenylalanine or tryptophan, likely due to a read error. The chain employs TRBV10-3 and TRBJ2-2; D gene ambiguous. Between the trimmed V and J ends, which lost 3 bases and 6 bases, there was a span of 8 bases. The CDR3 is 13 residues long. Germline CDR1 ENHRY, CDR2 SYGVKD. CDR3 in amino acids: CAISDHPSGELFS. The CDR3 DNA reads as TGTGCCATCAGTGATCATCCGTCCGGGGAGCTGTTTTCT.

This clonotype was seen repeatedly, ten times or more. The CDR3 loop reads CASSQWGRELFF. Here the CDR3 DNA reads TGTGCCAGCAGCCAATGGGGCCGGGAGCTGTTTTTT. V gene TRBV7-9 combines with J gene TRBJ2-2; perhaps TRBD1 as D (5 bases). V lost 5 bases to trimming and J lost 9 bases, with 10 bases between them. The CDR3 extends over 12 amino acids. The germline CDR1 and CDR2 sequences are SEHNR and FQNEAQ (reference sequence).

This clonotype was detected ten times or more. V is TRBV4-3 and J is TRBJ2-3; the D is unclear. Germline CDR1 LGHNA, CDR2 YSLEER. V gave up 0 bases and J gave up 1 base, with 8 bases separating them. The CDR3 loop spans 15 amino acids. CDR3 nucleotides: TGCGCCAGCAGCCAAGAGTCGGCAGGCACAGATACGCAGTATTTT. Amino acids: CASSQESAGTDTQYF.

To note about this clonotype: This may come from a read error, since a much larger clone is one base off. This CDR3 reads CAISPNGRLGNEQFF. In DNA, the CDR3 is TGTGCCATCAGCCCGAACGGGAGGCTCGGCAATGAGCAGTTCTTC. The rearrangement links TRBV10-3 to TRBJ2-1; 7 bases line up with TRBD2. Unmatched junction bases numbered 11, after V lost 6 bases and J lost 6 bases. This CDR3 region has 15 residues. Germline CDR1 reads ENHRY; CDR2 reads SYGVKD.

There are many counts of this clonotype. The rearrangement joins TRBV5-1 to TRBJ1-2; D unresolved. Trimming took 1 base from V and 7 from J, leaving 11 bases between them. Germline V gives CDR1 SGHRS, CDR2 YFSETQ. The CDR3 is made up of 13 amino acids. The CDR3 DNA reads TGCGCCAGCAGCTTGTCCCTGGCTTCTGGCTACACCTTC. Translating it yields CASSLSLASGYTF.

This clonotype was observed many times. The chain uses TRBV4-2 and TRBJ2-1; TRBD1 is a possible D gene (6 bases). Trimming removed 4 bases from V and 8 bases from J, with 15 bases in between. The germline V gene encodes CDR1 LGHNA and CDR2 YNFKEQ. CDR3 length: 14 residues. CDR3 amino acids: CASSRLQGGDEQFF. The CDR3 coding sequence is TGTGCCAGCAGCCGCCTACAGGGTGGGGATGAGCAGTTCTTC.

This chain joins TRBV5-1 and TRBJ2-6; 7 bases align to TRBD2. The germline CDR1 and CDR2 sequences are SGHRS and YFSETQ. The CDR3 consists of 15 residues. V lost 4 bases, J lost 2 bases, and 3 bases stayed unmatched. The CDR3 nucleotides read TGCGCCAGCAGCCCGGGGGGAACTGGGGCCAACGTCCTGACTTTC. This encodes CASSPGGTGANVLTF.

This clonotype occurred many times. CDR3 in DNA: TGTGCCAGCAGAGCCCTGTCGGATGAGCAGTTCTTC. This encodes CASRALSDEQFF. The gene calls are TRBV2 and TRBJ2-1; no clear D. This CDR3 contains 12 residues. V was cut by 6 bases and J by 8 bases, with 11 bases left in between. The germline V gene has CDR1 SNHLY and CDR2 FYNNEI.

V is TRBV6-2 or TRBV6-3 and J is TRBJ2-1; D perhaps matches TRBD1 (6 bases). The CDR3 is made up of 12 amino acids. V was trimmed by 8 bases and J by 11 bases, leaving 16 bases between them. CDR1 and CDR2 from the germline V gene are MNHEY and SVGEGT. CDR3 nucleotides: TGTGCCAGCGTGGACGCAGGGGATAAGCAGTTCTTC. Protein product: CASVDAGDKQFF.

The gene calls are TRBV12-5 and TRBJ2-3, with 7 bases that match TRBD1. Losses at the gene ends were 0 bases for V and 0 bases for J; bases not matched to a gene: 9. Germline CDR1 is LGHNT and CDR2 is FRNRAP. The CDR3 spans 18 residues. The CDR3 DNA reads as TGTGCTAGTGGTTTGGTACGAGGGACAGCGTTTAGCACAGATACGCAGTATTTT. Its translation: CASGLVRGTAFSTDTQYF.

The V call is TRBV7-2, the J call TRBJ2-5; 7 bases align to TRBD2. Per the germline V gene, CDR1 is SGHTA and CDR2 is FQGNSA. V lost 1 base to trimming and J lost 2 bases; unmatched junction nucleotides: 4. This CDR3 contains 15 residues. As DNA, the CDR3 is TGTGCCAGCAGCTTAGAGGGCGGGGGTCAAGAGACCCAGTACTTC. Protein sequence: CASSLEGGGQETQYF.